The clone carrying this T cell receptor beta chain was observed a single time. Antigen specificity is unknown. These data originate in a study of shared clonotypes between healthy human individuals. There are 13 residues in the CDR3. Germline lookup yields CDR1 SGHNT and CDR2 YYREEE (reference sequence). Trimming took 9 bases from V and 9 from J; bases not matched to a gene: 12. Combination of CD45RO+ cells with CCR7-negative CD45RA+ TemRA cells was used for CD8 memory. General study findings and limits: Relative to memory subsets, naive subsets generally showed larger estimated richness.

In the original workflow: There were no quality scores in the junction-only immunoSEQ sequences, so filtering differed. The table came from immunoSEQ multiplex PCR; TCRdb's copy has only in-frame clones and leaves some out. That table is the source of V, J and clone size, and D and trimming were worked out from the DNA. The profile shows hundreds of thousands of clones, roughly 91% of them singletons. The clonotype was recovered from a man between 18 and 29 years old in good health. The chain carries TRBV5-4 and TRBJ2-1; 7 nucleotides line up with TRBD2. Sequencing was done on a sample of memory CD8+ T cells sorted from blood. As to subset: CD45RO+ cells pooled with CCR7-negative TemRA cells. The CDR3: CAIKSGDFAEQFF. CDR3 nucleotides: TGTGCCATCAAAAGCGGGGACTTCGCTGAGCAGTTCTTC. Full variable domain (remainder filled in from reference TRBV5-4 and TRBJ2-1): ETGVTQSPTHLIKTRGQQVTLRCSSQSGHNTVSWYQQALGQGPQFIFQYYREEENGRGNFPPRFSGLQFPNYSSELNVNALELDDSALYLCAIKSGDFAEQFFGPGTRLTVL.